The 28 T cell receptor beta chains given below trace back to one sample, sequenced in a study of T cells after yellow fever vaccination. TCRdb fed the 5' RACE reads into MiXCR, producing one record per CDR3 protein. The sample includes hundreds of thousands of distinct CDR3 sequences, over 15% of them seen just once. The sequences come from PBMCs, collected 15 days after the yellow fever booster vaccination. The receptors were sampled from a man aged 30 to 39 who received the YFV17D yellow fever vaccine.

The rearrangement joins TRBV6-5 to TRBJ2-1; maybe TRBD2 (5 bases). The germline V gene has CDR1 MNHEY and CDR2 SVGAGI. Trimming shortened V by 2 bases and J by 3 bases, and 11 bases separated the two germline ends. CDR3 size: 15 residues. The CDR3 bases are TGTGCCAGCAGTTACGGCCTAGCAATCTACAATGAGCAGTTCTTC. This sequence encodes CASSYGLAIYNEQFF.

This clonotype was seen a few times. This chain uses TRBV12-3 or TRBV12-4 with TRBJ1-2, with D hard to call. V lost 6 bases and J 2 bases, leaving 13 bases between the germline ends. CDR3 length equals 14 residues. CDR3: CASRRSPENYGYTF. In DNA form, the CDR3 reads TGTGCCAGCAGACGGTCCCCTGAAAACTATGGCTACACCTTC.

In this sample, this clonotype turned up a few times. The chain has TRBV3-1 and TRBJ2-7; 8 nucleotides match TRBD1. The CDR3 extends over 16 amino acids. The ends lost 4 bases at V and 4 bases at J; junction bases unmatched: 12. Looked up from germline, CDR1 is LGHDT and CDR2 is YNNKEL (reference sequence). The CDR3 DNA reads TGTGCCAGCAGCCGCGAAAGGACAGGGACTGGTTACGAGCAGTACTTC. Translation gives CASSRERTGTGYEQYF.

In its sample, this clonotype was seen a few times. The V and J genes are TRBV20-1 and TRBJ2-2; D uncertain. From germline, CDR1 is DFQATT and CDR2 SNEGSKA (reference sequence). CDR3 size: 14 residues. V was trimmed by 6 bases and J by 0 bases, leaving 11 bases between them. The CDR3 loop is CSAAPKSNTGELFF. CDR3 DNA: TGCAGTGCCGCCCCCAAATCGAACACCGGGGAGCTGTTTTTT.

This clonotype was detected a few times. The genes are TRBV20-1 and TRBJ2-5; tentatively, D is TRBD2 (5 bases). From germline, CDR1 is DFQATT and CDR2 SNEGSKA (reference sequence). CDR3 length: 16 amino acids. Trimming pared 2 bases from V and 6 bases from J, leaving 22 bases between. This chain's CDR3 is CSARLVSEGPPQTQYF. CDR3 DNA sequence: TGCAGTGCTAGATTGGTCAGCGAGGGCCCCCCCCAGACCCAGTACTTC.

This clonotype was observed a few times. The chain uses TRBV12-3 or TRBV12-4 and TRBJ2-3; 10 nucleotides agree with TRBD2. CDR3 length: 16 residues. V dropped 4 bases and J dropped 4; count of bases not matched to a gene: 8. The chain's CDR3 is CASSWLTSGISDTQYF. CDR3 bases: TGTGCCAGCAGTTGGCTAACTAGCGGGATCTCAGATACGCAGTATTTT.

The CDR3 DNA is TGCAGCGCCGAACAGGGCAGCACAGATACGCAGTATTTT. It yields the protein CSAEQGSTDTQYF. This chain uses TRBV29-1 with TRBJ2-3; D is possibly TRBD1 (6 bases). The CDR3 spans 13 residues. In germline, CDR1 is SQVTM, CDR2 ANQGSEA. The V end lost 7 bases, the J end lost 0 bases, and 11 bases lay between the germline ends.

The chain combines TRBV20-1 with TRBJ2-1; TRBD2 matches 9 bases. The V gene's germline CDR1 is DFQATT and CDR2 SNEGSKA (reference sequence). This CDR3 is built from 15 residues. J was trimmed by 3 bases and V by 6 bases; bases with no gene match: 9. CDR3 DNA: TGCAGTGCCGAAGCGCGGGAGGGCGGCTACAATGAGCAGTTCTTC. Its protein is CSAEAREGGYNEQFF.

V and J are TRBV25-1 and TRBJ1-1; D remains unclear. This CDR3 has 16 amino acids. Per the germline V gene, CDR1 is MGHDK and CDR2 is SYGVNS. V was pared by 6 bases and J by 0 bases, with 17 bases between. This CDR3 reads CASRVLVNGLNTEAFF. The CDR3 region has the DNA TGTGCCAGCAGGGTCCTTGTCAACGGGCTGAACACTGAAGCTTTCTTT.

The V and J genes are TRBV20-1 and TRBJ1-6, with D possibly TRBD1 on 5 matching bases. The CDR3 contains 14 residues. Germline V gene lookup returns CDR1 DFQATT and CDR2 SNEGSKA (reference sequence). The ends were cut back, 0 bases at V and 13 bases at J, with 16 bases in the middle. Here the CDR3 DNA reads TGCAGTGCTAGAGACCGGGACGGAACTTCCCCCCTCCACTTT. Translated: CSARDRDGTSPLHF.

The rearrangement joins TRBV20-1 to TRBJ1-5; weak D call: TRBD1 (5 bases). This CDR3 is 13 amino acids long. V was pared by 4 bases and J by 3 bases, with 10 bases between. The germline gives CDR1 DFQATT, CDR2 SNEGSKA (reference sequence). This CDR3 reads CSATPRANQPQHF. Here the CDR3 DNA reads TGCAGTGCTACGCCCAGGGCCAATCAGCCCCAGCATTTT.

The chain combines TRBV28 with TRBJ1-2; D not resolved. The CDR3 has 15 residues. Trimming took off 2 bases at V and 7 bases at J, with 17 bases between the two ends. CDR1 and CDR2 from the germline V gene are MDHEN and SYDVKM. This chain's CDR3 is CASSLSTGILGGYTF. The CDR3 region has the DNA TGTGCCAGCAGTTTAAGTACGGGGATCTTGGGTGGCTACACCTTC.

This clonotype was found a few times. The chain has TRBV11-2 and TRBJ2-2; possibly TRBD1 for D (6 bases). The CDR3 has 17 residues. Trimming left V 5 bases short and J 4 bases short, with 20 bases between. Per the germline V gene, CDR1 is SGHAT and CDR2 is FQNNGV. CDR3 nucleotides: TGTGCCAGCAGCACGTACACAGGGTACCCGACCACCGGGGAGCTGTTTTTT. It yields the protein CASSTYTGYPTTGELFF.

This rearrangement joins TRBV25-1 to TRBJ2-1, with D possibly matching TRBD1 (7 bases). Germline-derived CDR1 and CDR2 are MGHDK and SYGVNS. V was pared by 1 base and J by 8 bases, with 12 bases between. The CDR3 runs 14 residues. The CDR3 reads CASSEFGRGDEQFF. The CDR3 coding sequence is TGTGCCAGCAGTGAATTCGGCAGGGGGGATGAGCAGTTCTTC.

The chain couples TRBV15 to TRBJ2-3, with 10 nucleotides matching TRBD2. This CDR3 spans 15 amino acids. CDR1 LNHNV and CDR2 YYDKDF come from the germline V gene (reference sequence). V gave up 4 bases and J gave up 2 bases; unmatched junction bases: 3. The CDR3 is CATSKGTSATDTQYF. CDR3 nucleotide sequence: TGTGCCACCAGCAAGGGGACTAGCGCCACAGATACGCAGTATTTT.

The rearrangement uses TRBV9 and TRBJ2-3; D ambiguous. V was clipped by 0 bases and J by 2 bases, with 10 bases between them. Per the germline V gene, CDR1 is SGDLS and CDR2 is YYNGEE. The CDR3 length is 15 residues. The CDR3 bases are TGTGCCAGCAGCGTAGGTACGCTTTACACAGATACGCAGTATTTT. Protein: CASSVGTLYTDTQYF.

This clonotype occurred once. This rearrangement joins TRBV18 to TRBJ1-1, with D uncertain. Germline V lookup: CDR1 KGHSH, CDR2 LQKENI. Trimming stripped 6 bases from V and 7 bases from J, with 12 bases between. CDR3 length: 12 amino acids. The CDR3 region has the DNA TGTGCCAGCTCCAGAGGGAGCAGTGAAGCTTTCTTT. Translating it yields CASSRGSSEAFF.

V gene TRBV5-4 combines with J gene TRBJ2-1, with D maybe TRBD2 (5 bases). Germline lookup yields CDR1 SGHNT and CDR2 YYREEE (reference sequence). V was clipped by 4 bases and J by 10 bases, with 12 bases between them. This CDR3 region has 12 residues. The CDR3 loop is CASSMRTGEQFF. CDR3 DNA sequence: TGTGCCAGCAGCATGCGGACTGGCGAGCAGTTCTTC.

This chain joins TRBV9 and TRBJ2-7; weak D call: TRBD2 (6 bases). The CDR3 length is 13 residues. Germline V gene lookup returns CDR1 SGDLS and CDR2 YYNGEE. Trimming removed 4 bases at V and 4 bases at J, with 12 bases between. The CDR3 protein is CASSPTEGYEQYF. The CDR3 DNA is TGTGCCAGCAGCCCGACGGAGGGATACGAGCAGTACTTC.

The rearrangement uses TRBV18 and TRBJ2-7; TRBD2 is a possible D gene (5 bases). The ends were cut back, 0 bases at V and 3 bases at J, with 9 bases in the middle. This CDR3 has 14 amino acids. Germline V gene lookup returns CDR1 KGHSH and CDR2 LQKENI. The CDR3 is CASSPPVGNYEQYF. DNA for the CDR3: TGTGCCAGCTCACCACCTGTCGGGAACTACGAGCAGTACTTC.

The chain links TRBV28 to TRBJ2-3, with 13 nucleotides matching TRBD2. Germline assignment: CDR1 MDHEN and CDR2 SYDVKM. The CDR3 runs to 19 residues. Germline trimming cut 5 bases from V and 6 bases from J; bases unmatched to any gene: 17. CDR3 nucleotides: TGTGCCAGCAGTATCCGCCCCGAAGGACTAGCGGGAGTGGCGGATACGCAGTATTTT. Translated, it gives CASSIRPEGLAGVADTQYF.

This clonotype occurred a few times. This sequence joins TRBV4-3 and TRBJ2-7; D is perhaps TRBD2 (6 bases). The V and J ends lost 0 bases and 5 bases respectively, with 14 bases between them. The CDR3 has 15 residues. The germline V gene has CDR1 LGHNA and CDR2 YSLEER. CDR3 DNA sequence: TGCGCCAGCAGCCAAGATGGAGGGGACCCTAACGAGCAGTACTTC. It codes for CASSQDGGDPNEQYF.

The chain uses TRBV20-1 and TRBJ2-4; tentatively, D is TRBD2 (5 bases). The germline V gene encodes CDR1 DFQATT and CDR2 SNEGSKA (reference sequence). The length of the CDR3 is 12 residues. V gave up 5 bases and J gave up 7 bases, with 12 bases separating them. In DNA form, the CDR3 reads TGCAGTGCTGGGTCTAGCTGGAACATTCAGTACTTC. It encodes CSAGSSWNIQYF.

This clonotype was detected a few times. The chain joins TRBV3-1 to TRBJ2-3; 7 bases map to TRBD2. CDR3 length: 17 amino acids. In germline, CDR1 is LGHDT, CDR2 YNNKEL (reference sequence). The ends lost 1 base at V and 0 bases at J; junction bases unmatched: 7. CDR3 amino acids: CASSQVAGGGSTDTQYF. The DNA for the CDR3 is TGTGCCAGCAGCCAAGTGGCCGGCGGGGGAAGCACAGATACGCAGTATTTT.

The V and J genes are TRBV20-1 and TRBJ2-5, with D possibly TRBD2 on 7 matching bases. Germline values: CDR1 DFQATT, CDR2 SNEGSKA (reference sequence). The CDR3 is 16 amino acids. With 3 bases removed from V and 4 bases from J, the gap between germline ends came to 21 bases. CDR3 nucleotide sequence: TGCAGTGCTAGGCCCAGGGGAGGGGCTACGGCAGAGACCCAGTACTTC. As protein: CSARPRGGATAETQYF.

This clonotype came up a few times. The rearrangement joins TRBV21-1 to TRBJ2-5; TRBD1, the D gene given by the table, was not confirmed from the DNA. TRBV21-1 is described as a pseudogene. The CDR3 contains 12 residues. In nucleotides, the CDR3 is TGTGCCAGCAGCAAAGCCCAGCAGGGCCAGTACTTC. Translated: CASSKAQQGQYF.

The CDR3 reads CASSANTGEKLFF. The CDR3 DNA reads TGTGCCAGCAGTGCTAACACAGGGGAAAAACTGTTTTTT. This chain joins TRBV25-1 and TRBJ1-4; TRBD1 is a possible D gene (6 bases). The CDR3 is 13 residues long. Germline V CDR1 and CDR2: MGHDK, SYGVNS. V lost 4 bases and J 8 bases, leaving 11 bases between the germline ends.

This clonotype was seen only a few times. The DNA for the CDR3 is TGCGCCAGCAGTGAGGGAGGGTCGTACACTGAAGCTTTCTTT. Translated, it gives CASSEGGSYTEAFF. The rearrangement joins TRBV10-1 to TRBJ1-1; no firm D call. This CDR3 comprises 14 residues. From germline, CDR1 is WNHNN and CDR2 SYGVQD (reference sequence). V lost 2 bases and J 3 bases, leaving 10 bases between the germline ends.